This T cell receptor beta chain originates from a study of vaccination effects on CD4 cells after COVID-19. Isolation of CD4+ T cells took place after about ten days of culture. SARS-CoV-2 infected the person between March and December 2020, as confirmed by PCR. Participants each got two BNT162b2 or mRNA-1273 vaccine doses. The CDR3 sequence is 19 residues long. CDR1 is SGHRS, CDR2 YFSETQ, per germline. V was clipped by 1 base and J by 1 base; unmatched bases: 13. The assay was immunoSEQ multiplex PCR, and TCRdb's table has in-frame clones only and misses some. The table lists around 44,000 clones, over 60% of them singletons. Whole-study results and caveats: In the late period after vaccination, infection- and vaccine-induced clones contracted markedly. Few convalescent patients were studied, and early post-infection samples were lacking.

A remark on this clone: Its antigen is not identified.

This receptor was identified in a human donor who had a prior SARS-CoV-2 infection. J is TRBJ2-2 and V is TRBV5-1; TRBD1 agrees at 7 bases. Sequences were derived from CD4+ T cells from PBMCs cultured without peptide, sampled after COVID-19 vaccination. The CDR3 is CASSLWGMTGLLNTGELFF. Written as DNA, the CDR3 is TGCGCCAGCAGCTTGTGGGGTATGACAGGGCTGCTGAACACCGGGGAGCTGTTTTTT.